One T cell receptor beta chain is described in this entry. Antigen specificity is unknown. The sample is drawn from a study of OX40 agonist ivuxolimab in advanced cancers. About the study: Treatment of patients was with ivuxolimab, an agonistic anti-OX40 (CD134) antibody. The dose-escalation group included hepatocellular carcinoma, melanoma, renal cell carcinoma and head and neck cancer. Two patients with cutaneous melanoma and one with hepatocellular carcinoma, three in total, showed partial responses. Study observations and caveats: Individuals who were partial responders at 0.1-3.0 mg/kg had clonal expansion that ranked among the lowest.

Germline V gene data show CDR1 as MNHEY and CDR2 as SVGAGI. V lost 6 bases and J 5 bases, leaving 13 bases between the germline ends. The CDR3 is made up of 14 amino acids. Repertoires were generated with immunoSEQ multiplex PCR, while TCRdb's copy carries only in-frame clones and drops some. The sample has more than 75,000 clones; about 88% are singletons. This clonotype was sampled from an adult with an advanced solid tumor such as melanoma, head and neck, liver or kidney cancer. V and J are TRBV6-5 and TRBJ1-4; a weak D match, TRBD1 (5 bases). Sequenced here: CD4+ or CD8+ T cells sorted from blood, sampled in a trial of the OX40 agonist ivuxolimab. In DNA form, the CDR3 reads TGTGCCAGCAGGTCGGGGGGAAGAAATGAAAAACTGTTTTTT. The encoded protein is CASRSGGRNEKLFF.